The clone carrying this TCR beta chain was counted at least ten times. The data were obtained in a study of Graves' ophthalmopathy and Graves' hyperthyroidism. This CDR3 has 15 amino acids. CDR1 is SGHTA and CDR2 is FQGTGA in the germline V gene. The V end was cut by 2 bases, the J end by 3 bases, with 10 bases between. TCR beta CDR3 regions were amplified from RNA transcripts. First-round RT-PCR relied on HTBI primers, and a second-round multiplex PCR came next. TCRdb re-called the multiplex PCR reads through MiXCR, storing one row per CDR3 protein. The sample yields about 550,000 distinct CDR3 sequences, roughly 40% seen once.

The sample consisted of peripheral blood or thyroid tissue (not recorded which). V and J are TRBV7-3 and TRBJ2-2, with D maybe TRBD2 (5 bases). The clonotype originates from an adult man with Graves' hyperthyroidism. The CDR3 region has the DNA TGTGCCAGCAGCTTATCACTAGGGTACACCGGGGAGCTGTTTTTT. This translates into CASSLSLGYTGELFF.